The next 31 T cell receptor beta chains were all read from a single sample in a study of identical twins. TCRdb reprocessed the 5' RACE reads via MiXCR and lists one record per CDR3 protein. The sample records 350,000 or so distinct CDR3 sequences, 8.5% to 10% being singletons. Sequenced: naive T cells sorted from blood. The receptors come from a woman between 45 and 60 years old in good health.

This clonotype appeared a few times. The chain employs TRBV7-9 and TRBJ1-1; D is undetermined. Germline-derived CDR1 and CDR2 are SEHNR and FQNEAQ (reference sequence). With 4 bases removed from V and 3 bases from J, the gap between germline ends came to 15 bases. The CDR3 covers 15 residues. In nucleotides, the CDR3 is TGTGCCAGCAGCTCCCCCACGCACGGGGACACTGAAGCTTTCTTT. This gives the protein CASSSPTHGDTEAFF. Filled out from reference TRBV7-9 and TRBJ1-1, the complete variable domain reads DTGVSQNPRHKITKRGQNVTFRCDPISEHNRLYWYRQTLGQGPEFLTYFQNEAQLEKSRLLSDRFSAERPKGSFSTLEIQRTEQGDSAMYLCASSSPTHGDTEAFFGQGTRLTVV.

V is TRBV6-1 and J is TRBJ1-5; 9 bases agree with TRBD1. The junction had 6 bases not matched to a gene; V was cut back by 11 bases and J by 4 bases. CDR3 length equals 13 residues. Germline lookup yields CDR1 MNHNS and CDR2 SASEGT. CDR3 nucleotides: TGTGCCGGACAGGGGTTGGGAAATCAGCCCCAGCATTTT. This translates into CAGQGLGNQPQHF.

This clonotype was seen a few times. The V gene is TRBV9, the J gene TRBJ2-3; D possibly corresponds to TRBD2 (5 bases). V was cut by 4 bases and J by 0 bases, with 12 bases left in between. The CDR3 is made up of 15 amino acids. The germline gives CDR1 SGDLS, CDR2 YYNGEE. In DNA, the CDR3 is TGTGCCAGCAGCACCCAGGACTCTAGCACAGATACGCAGTATTTT. The encoded protein is CASSTQDSSTDTQYF.

This clonotype came up many times. V and J are TRBV20-1 and TRBJ1-4; D might be TRBD1 (5 bases). This CDR3 region has 14 residues. The V and J ends lost 0 bases and 8 bases respectively, with 13 bases between them. Germline V CDR1 and CDR2: DFQATT, SNEGSKA (reference sequence). The CDR3, as DNA: TGCAGTGCTAGAGATTTCCGGGACCAGGAAAAACTGTTTTTT. As protein: CSARDFRDQEKLFF.

The sample holds a few counts of this clonotype. The chain has TRBV7-9 and TRBJ1-6; tentative D call: TRBD1 (5 bases). Trimming stripped 2 bases from V and 12 bases from J, with 14 bases between. The CDR3 is made up of 14 amino acids. CDR1 SEHNR and CDR2 FQNEAQ come from the germline V gene (reference sequence). The CDR3 loop is CASSLPIFQGPLHF. The CDR3, as DNA: TGTGCCAGCAGCTTACCGATTTTCCAGGGACCCCTCCACTTT. The whole variable domain, filled in from reference TRBV7-9 and TRBJ1-6, reads DTGVSQNPRHKITKRGQNVTFRCDPISEHNRLYWYRQTLGQGPEFLTYFQNEAQLEKSRLLSDRFSAERPKGSFSTLEIQRTEQGDSAMYLCASSLPIFQGPLHFGNGTRLTVT.

This clonotype appeared a few times. V usage is TRBV7-8 and J usage is TRBJ1-1, with D unresolved. Germline V gives CDR1 SGHVS, CDR2 FQNEAQ. The CDR3 is 13 amino acids. Trimming stripped 7 bases from V and 1 base from J, with 10 bases between. This chain's CDR3 is CASKRETNTEAFF. CDR3 sequence (DNA): TGTGCCAGCAAGAGGGAGACGAACACTGAAGCTTTCTTT.

This chain joins TRBV5-1 and TRBJ2-1, with 7 nucleotides matching TRBD2. The V segment lost 3 bases and the J segment 6 bases; nucleotides outside the gene matches: 15. Looked up from germline, CDR1 is SGHRS and CDR2 is YFSETQ. The CDR3 loop spans 17 amino acids. CDR3 in amino acids: CASSYWWGGSVINEQFF. CDR3 nucleotides: TGCGCCAGCAGCTACTGGTGGGGCGGGAGTGTGATCAATGAGCAGTTCTTC.

This clonotype was observed a handful of times. V gene TRBV3-1 combines with J gene TRBJ2-7; 7 bases line up with TRBD2. This CDR3 contains 14 residues. Germline values: CDR1 LGHDT, CDR2 YNNKEL (reference sequence). Trimming cost V 4 bases and J 6 bases; bases outside gene matches: 9. Written as DNA, the CDR3 is TGTGCCAGCAGCCGGGGAGGGGACGGCAGCGAGCAGTACTTC. Translated, it gives CASSRGGDGSEQYF.

Many counts were recorded for this clonotype. The chain recombines TRBV5-1 with TRBJ2-1; possible D gene TRBD1, 7 bases. Trimming removed 2 bases from V and 7 bases from J, with 10 bases in between. The CDR3 has 13 residues. Per the germline V gene, CDR1 is SGHRS and CDR2 is YFSETQ. CDR3 sequence: CASSFSGGNEQFF. CDR3 nucleotides: TGCGCCAGCAGCTTTTCAGGGGGGAATGAGCAGTTCTTC.

This clonotype showed up many times. The chain employs TRBV7-2 and TRBJ2-2; D ambiguous. CDR1 is SGHTA, CDR2 FQGNSA, per germline. This CDR3 is 14 amino acids long. V was cut by 2 bases and J by 5 bases, with 9 bases left in between. The CDR3 region is CASSLKRVTGELFF. In DNA, the CDR3 is TGTGCCAGCAGCTTAAAAAGGGTAACCGGGGAGCTGTTTTTT. Combining the CDR3 with reference TRBV7-2 and TRBJ2-2 gives the whole variable domain GAGVSQSPSNKVTEKGKDVELRCDPISGHTALYWYRQSLGQGLEFLIYFQGNSAPDKSGLPSDRFSAERTGGSVSTLTIQRTQQEDSAVYLCASSLKRVTGELFFGEGSRLTVL.

This clonotype was recorded many times. The chain carries TRBV29-1 and TRBJ1-3; D gene uncertain. Germline lookup yields CDR1 SQVTM and CDR2 ANQGSEA. Trimming took 4 bases from V and 0 from J, leaving 13 bases between them. There are 15 residues in the CDR3. Here the CDR3 DNA reads TGCAGCGTTGCTTTCCGGGTCCACTCTGGAAACACCATATATTTT. It translates to CSVAFRVHSGNTIYF.

This clonotype was recorded a few times. This rearrangement joins TRBV29-1 to TRBJ2-1; the match to TRBD2 covers 10 bases. The CDR3 extends over 13 amino acids. The V gene end was trimmed by 4 bases and the J gene end by 4 bases; junction bases not matched to a gene: 1. Germline values: CDR1 SQVTM, CDR2 ANQGSEA. As DNA, the CDR3 is TGCAGCGTTGGACTAGCGGGTTACAATGAGCAGTTCTTC. Translating it yields CSVGLAGYNEQFF.

This clonotype was seen more than once but under ten times. This chain joins TRBV15 and TRBJ2-7, with D possibly being TRBD2 (6 bases). The CDR3 has 18 residues. Germline V gives CDR1 LNHNV, CDR2 YYDKDF (reference sequence). Deletions cut 1 base from V and 2 bases from J, with 21 bases between. The chain's CDR3 is CATSRVRGSDPSPYEQYF. CDR3 nucleotides: TGTGCCACCAGCAGAGTGCGGGGATCCGACCCGAGCCCCTACGAGCAGTACTTC.

This sequence joins TRBV2 and TRBJ2-1; D not certain. This CDR3 has 15 amino acids. Looked up from germline, CDR1 is SNHLY and CDR2 is FYNNEI. The ends were cut back, 4 bases at V and 4 bases at J, with 14 bases in the middle. For the CDR3, the DNA is TGTGCCAGCAGTGTGGACCTCAGCTCGTACAATGAGCAGTTCTTC. It is translated as CASSVDLSSYNEQFF.

In this sample, this clonotype turned up a few times. The gene calls are TRBV19 and TRBJ2-7; D perhaps matches TRBD2 (6 bases). CDR1 is LNHDA and CDR2 is SQIVND in the germline V gene (reference sequence). V lost 5 bases, J lost 4 bases, and 12 bases lay in between. This CDR3 has 13 amino acids. CDR3 in DNA: TGTGCCAGTAGTCCGCGGGACGGATACGAGCAGTACGTC. It yields the protein CASSPRDGYEQYV.

This clonotype was seen a handful of times. V is TRBV12-3 or TRBV12-4 and J is TRBJ1-2, with 7 nucleotides matching TRBD1. The CDR3 has 13 residues. V dropped 6 bases and J dropped 7; count of bases not matched to a gene: 8. The CDR3 loop reads CASSPDRAAGYTF. The CDR3 nucleotides are TGTGCCAGCAGCCCCGACAGGGCCGCTGGCTACACCTTC.

The chain couples TRBV11-1 to TRBJ2-1, with 10 bases matching TRBD2. Trimming took 5 bases from V and 9 from J; bases not matched to a gene: 13. The CDR3 sequence is 16 residues long. The germline gives CDR1 SGHAT, CDR2 FQDESV (reference sequence). In nucleotides, the CDR3 is TGTGCCAGCAGCCGCCAGCGGGGGGGACCTAGGGGTGAGCAGTTCTTC. Protein product: CASSRQRGGPRGEQFF. Full variable domain (rest looked up from reference TRBV11-1 and TRBJ2-1): EAEVAQSPRYKITEKSQAVAFWCDPISGHATLYWYRQILGQGPELLVQFQDESVVDDSQLPKDRFSAERLKGVDSTLKIQPAELGDSAMYLCASSRQRGGPRGEQFFGPGTRLTVL.

The chain is built from TRBV24-1 and TRBJ2-1, with D tentatively TRBD1 (6 bases). The length of the CDR3 is 15 residues. Germline CDR1 is KGHDR and CDR2 is SFDVKD. V gave up 10 bases and J gave up 0 bases, with 15 bases separating them. CDR3 sequence reads: CATKKTGNSYNEQFF. The CDR3 bases are TGTGCCACGAAGAAAACAGGGAACTCCTACAATGAGCAGTTCTTC.

This clonotype was counted a few times. The V call is TRBV20-1, the J call TRBJ2-7; D is unclear. The CDR3 is 11 amino acids. Germline V CDR1 and CDR2: DFQATT, SNEGSKA (reference sequence). Trimming stripped 6 bases from V and 4 bases from J, with 10 bases between. The DNA for the CDR3 is TGCAGTGCCAGATCAAATTACGAGCAGTACTTC. Translating gives CSARSNYEQYF.

This clonotype has only a few counts. The chain recombines TRBV6-1 with TRBJ2-7, with TRBD2 matching over 14 bases. The germline V gene has CDR1 MNHNS and CDR2 SASEGT. V was clipped by 0 bases and J by 7 bases; unmatched bases: 5. This CDR3 has 16 amino acids. The CDR3 nucleotides read TGTGCCAGCAGTGAAGCACCAGGGACTAGCGGGAGAGAGCAGTACTTC. It specifies CASSEAPGTSGREQYF.

The chain couples TRBV3-1 to TRBJ1-2; D is unclear. Trimming stripped 0 bases from V and 7 bases from J, with 3 bases between. The germline gives CDR1 LGHDT, CDR2 YNNKEL (reference sequence). The CDR3 has 11 amino acids. Here the CDR3 reads CASSQDFGYTF. DNA for the CDR3: TGTGCCAGCAGCCAAGATTTTGGCTACACCTTC.

J is TRBJ1-1 and V is TRBV3-1; D not resolved. Trimming left V 3 bases short and J 5 bases short, with 16 bases between. Per germline, CDR1 LGHDT and CDR2 YNNKEL (reference sequence). This CDR3 has 15 residues. CDR3 protein: CASSQGGVGWTEAFF. The CDR3, as DNA: TGTGCCAGCAGCCAGGGCGGGGTAGGATGGACTGAAGCTTTCTTT.

For the CDR3, the DNA is TGTGCCATCAAGGGCCTTGAGAGGGGGCCTGGAGATACGCAGTATTTT. This codes for CAIKGLERGPGDTQYF. The chain couples TRBV10-3 to TRBJ2-3; the match to TRBD1 covers 7 bases. CDR3 size: 16 residues. With V trimmed by 7 bases and J by 5 bases, 15 bases remained unmatched. Germline V gives CDR1 ENHRY, CDR2 SYGVKD.

In this sample, this clonotype turned up a few times. The V gene is TRBV5-1, the J gene TRBJ2-7, with D unresolved. The CDR3 is 13 amino acids. Germline values: CDR1 SGHRS, CDR2 YFSETQ. Deletions cut 4 bases from V and 6 bases from J, with 14 bases between. CDR3 region: CASSRAPSLEQYF. The CDR3 DNA reads as TGCGCCAGCAGCAGAGCACCTTCGCTCGAGCAGTACTTC. Variable domain in full (rest from reference TRBV5-1 and TRBJ2-7): KAGVTQTPRYLIKTRGQQVTLSCSPISGHRSVSWYQQTPGQGLQFLFEYFSETQRNKGNFPGRFSGRQFSNSRSEMNVSTLELGDSALYLCASSRAPSLEQYFGPGTRLTVT.

This clonotype has just a few counts. This chain connects TRBV4-1 to TRBJ1-3; D unresolved. Trimming shortened V by 3 bases and J by 6 bases, and 18 bases separated the two germline ends. CDR3 length: 16 amino acids. CDR1 and CDR2 (germline): MGHRA, YSYEKL. DNA for the CDR3: TGCGCCAGCAGCCAGTTCTCAGGCCGACACTTAAACACCATATATTTT. Its translation: CASSQFSGRHLNTIYF.

This clonotype was seen ten or more times. The chain couples TRBV5-1 to TRBJ2-1; D is ambiguous. Germline CDR1 reads SGHRS; CDR2 reads YFSETQ. Trimming stripped 3 bases from V and 2 bases from J, with 9 bases between. The CDR3 has 14 residues. CDR3 amino acids: CASSSTKTYNEQFF. The DNA of the CDR3 is TGCGCCAGCAGCTCGACCAAAACCTACAATGAGCAGTTCTTC. Looking up the rest from reference TRBV5-1 and TRBJ2-1 gives the full variable domain: KAGVTQTPRYLIKTRGQQVTLSCSPISGHRSVSWYQQTPGQGLQFLFEYFSETQRNKGNFPGRFSGRQFSNSRSEMNVSTLELGDSALYLCASSSTKTYNEQFFGPGTRLTVL.

The genes are TRBV12-3 or TRBV12-4 and TRBJ2-1; 9 bases match TRBD2. The V segment lost 5 bases and the J segment 8 bases; nucleotides outside the gene matches: 10. The CDR3 consists of 15 residues. CDR3 in DNA: TGTGCCAGCAGTGCTGGCGCGGGAGGGAGGGATGAGCAGTTCTTC. Translated, it gives CASSAGAGGRDEQFF.

This clonotype appeared many times. V gene TRBV12-3 or TRBV12-4 combines with J gene TRBJ2-2; possibly TRBD1 or TRBD2 for D (6 bases each). This CDR3 region has 15 residues. Trimming took 8 bases from V and 4 from J, leaving 17 bases between them. The CDR3: CASHEGGGSTGELFF. The CDR3, as DNA: TGTGCCAGCCATGAGGGGGGCGGTAGCACCGGGGAGCTGTTTTTT.

This clonotype was found a few times. V and J are TRBV5-1 and TRBJ2-1; D is unclear. The CDR3 spans 13 residues. Germline values: CDR1 SGHRS, CDR2 YFSETQ. V lost 6 bases, J lost 6 bases, and 13 bases lay in between. CDR3: CASTPGSGNEQFF. CDR3 DNA: TGCGCCAGCACCCCTGGGTCGGGCAATGAGCAGTTCTTC.

The V gene is TRBV24-1, the J gene TRBJ1-5; 7 nucleotides agree with TRBD1. The CDR3 runs to 16 residues. Germline V gives CDR1 KGHDR, CDR2 SFDVKD. V was clipped by 3 bases and J by 2 bases; unmatched bases: 6. The CDR3 DNA sequence: TGTGCCACCAGTGATCCGACCGGGACAGGCAATCAGCCCCAGCATTTT. The encoded protein is CATSDPTGTGNQPQHF.

This clonotype was seen a few times. The chain links TRBV15 to TRBJ2-7; tentative D call: TRBD1 (5 bases). The CDR3 is 16 amino acids. Per germline, CDR1 LNHNV and CDR2 YYDKDF (reference sequence). V was cut by 0 bases and J by 3 bases, with 15 bases left in between. This CDR3 reads CATSRDRVGANYEQYV. CDR3 sequence (DNA): TGTGCCACCAGCAGAGATCGGGTTGGGGCAAACTACGAGCAGTACGTC.